The 18 T cell receptor beta chains reported below all come from one sample, sequenced in a study of T cells in tumors after PD-1 blockade. Repertoires were generated with immunoSEQ multiplex PCR, while TCRdb's copy carries only in-frame clones and drops some. The sample lists 54,000 or so clones; over 75% were seen once. The material sequenced was PBMCs, taken before anti-PD-1 treatment. The receptors were gathered from a human donor with basal cell carcinoma.

This clone was found a few times. The chain is built from TRBV6-5 and TRBJ2-5; D gene uncertain. V dropped 5 bases and J dropped 5 bases, with 9 bases sitting between them. The V gene's germline CDR1 is MNHEY and CDR2 SVGAGI. There are 12 residues in the CDR3. CDR3 sequence reads: CASSTTWETQYF. DNA of the CDR3: TGTGCCAGCAGTACCACTTGGGAGACCCAGTACTTC.

The chain links TRBV13 to TRBJ2-5, with 7 bases fitting TRBD2. CDR3 length equals 15 residues. CDR1 is PRHDT and CDR2 is FYEKMQ in the germline V gene (reference sequence). Losses at the gene ends were 4 bases for V and 2 bases for J; bases not matched to a gene: 7. CDR3 DNA: TGTGCCAGCAGCTCCCGACTAGCAATGCAAGAGACCCAGTACTTC. This sequence encodes CASSSRLAMQETQYF.

This chain joins TRBV29-1 and TRBJ1-2, with 8 positions matching TRBD1. Germline V gives CDR1 SQVTM, CDR2 ANQGSEA. This CDR3 contains 12 residues. J gave up 8 bases and V 5 bases, and 7 bases lay outside the gene matches. The chain's CDR3 is CSVPRTGRGYTF. CDR3 coding DNA: TGCAGCGTTCCTCGGACAGGGCGGGGCTACACCTTC.

This clone was found many times. The rearrangement joins TRBV7-2 to TRBJ2-3; TRBD2 matches at 11 bases. The CDR3 runs 16 residues. Trimming cost V 5 bases and J 5 bases; bases outside gene matches: 9. Germline CDR1 reads SGHTA; CDR2 reads FQGNSA. CDR3 coding DNA: TGTGCCAGCAGCCTCCTAGCGGGGGGAAATGGAGATACGCAGTATTTT. Translation: CASSLLAGGNGDTQYF.

V is TRBV5-6 and J is TRBJ1-5; D call uncertain. This CDR3 contains 13 residues. Germline CDR1 is SGHDT and CDR2 is YYEEEE. The V gene lost 5 bases and the J gene lost 7 bases, with 13 bases spanning the gap. The CDR3 sequence is CASSHEGGQPQHF. The CDR3 DNA is TGTGCCAGCAGTCACGAGGGCGGGCAGCCCCAGCATTTT.

V is TRBV2 and J is TRBJ1-5, with D perhaps TRBD1 (5 bases). Germline CDR1 reads SNHLY; CDR2 reads FYNNEI. V lost 0 bases and J lost 0, with 21 bases in between. The CDR3 runs 20 residues. This chain's CDR3 is CASSEARDGRASYSNQPQHF. The CDR3 nucleotides are TGTGCCAGCAGTGAAGCGCGGGATGGCAGGGCGTCCTATAGCAATCAGCCCCAGCATTTT.

The V and J genes are TRBV3-1 (or the pseudogene TRBV3-2) and TRBJ1-2, with D unresolved. The germline gives CDR1 LGHDT, CDR2 YNNKEL (reference sequence). Trimming removed 5 bases from V and 2 bases from J, with 6 bases in between. This CDR3 comprises 12 residues. The CDR3 loop is CASSVRNYGYTF. Here the CDR3 DNA reads TGTGCCAGCAGCGTCAGAAACTATGGCTACACCTTC.

The chain uses TRBV6-5 and TRBJ1-2, with 9 bases identical to TRBD1. Germline assignment: CDR1 MNHEY and CDR2 SVGAGI. Losses at the gene ends were 0 bases for V and 6 bases for J; bases not matched to a gene: 2. This CDR3 has 14 amino acids. CDR3 DNA: TGTGCCAGCAGTTACTCCGGGACAGGGAATGGCTACACCTTC. Translating it yields CASSYSGTGNGYTF.

The CDR3 nucleotides read TGCAGCGTTGGCCAGGTCTACGAGCAGTACTTC. Its translation: CSVGQVYEQYF. V usage is TRBV29-1 and J usage is TRBJ2-7; D not certain. V was trimmed by 4 bases and J by 3 bases, leaving 7 bases between them. This CDR3 is built from 11 residues. The germline V gene encodes CDR1 SQVTM and CDR2 ANQGSEA.

This clone was seen a single time. The rearrangement joins TRBV18 to TRBJ1-1; D remains unclear. Germline V lookup: CDR1 KGHSH, CDR2 LQKENI. The CDR3 runs 14 residues. The V and J ends lost 2 bases and 1 base respectively, with 8 bases between them. CDR3 in amino acids: CASSPTRRNTEAFF. In DNA, the CDR3 is TGTGCCAGCTCACCAACAAGACGGAACACTGAAGCTTTCTTT.

The V gene is TRBV7-9, the J gene TRBJ1-6, with D possibly TRBD1 on 5 matching bases. CDR3 length: 13 amino acids. Trimming cost V 5 bases and J 7 bases, with 9 bases left between them. The V gene's germline CDR1 is SEHNR and CDR2 FQNEAQ (reference sequence). CDR3 nucleotides: TGTGCCAGCAGCGGGGCCCCCAATTCACCCCTCCACTTT. Its translation: CASSGAPNSPLHF.

The chain links TRBV30 to TRBJ2-3; D ambiguous. Germline V CDR1 and CDR2: GTSNPN, SVGIG (reference sequence). The CDR3 runs to 15 residues. With 4 bases removed from V and 2 bases from J, the gap between germline ends came to 16 bases. The CDR3 region has the DNA TGTGCCTGGAAGGCCTTCGGGCCCTTCACAGATACGCAGTATTTT. Amino acids: CAWKAFGPFTDTQYF.

J is TRBJ1-5 and V is TRBV14; 11 nucleotides agree with TRBD1. This CDR3 contains 20 residues. Germline CDR1 and CDR2: SGHDN and FVKESK. J lost 0 bases, V lost 0 bases, and 10 bases had no gene match. This chain's CDR3 is CASSQETLGQGDFSNQPQHF. DNA of the CDR3: TGTGCCAGCAGCCAAGAAACCCTGGGACAGGGGGATTTTAGCAATCAGCCCCAGCATTTT.

The chain carries TRBV6-5 and TRBJ1-1, with D perhaps TRBD1 (6 bases). This CDR3 contains 14 residues. Germline V gives CDR1 MNHEY, CDR2 SVGAGI. V was clipped by 7 bases and J by 7 bases, with 19 bases between them. CDR3 DNA: TGTGCCAGCATCCCCGTGGGGGCCGCGGATGAAGCTTTCTTT. Amino acid sequence: CASIPVGAADEAFF.

J is TRBJ2-1 and V is TRBV3-1 (or the pseudogene TRBV3-2), with TRBD2 matching 8 bases. This CDR3 has 14 amino acids. Per the germline V gene, CDR1 is LGHDT and CDR2 is YNNKEL (reference sequence). Trimming cost V 8 bases and J 7 bases; bases outside gene matches: 10. The CDR3 sequence: CASGLAGLQNEQFF. CDR3 DNA: TGTGCCAGCGGATTAGCGGGACTACAAAATGAGCAGTTCTTC.

The CDR3 spells CASSVTPNTINSPLHF. CDR3 bases: TGTGCCAGCAGCGTTACACCAAATACCATTAATTCACCCCTCCACTTT. V and J are TRBV9 and TRBJ1-6; D uncertain. Trimming removed 2 bases at V and 6 bases at J, with 15 bases between. This CDR3 is built from 16 residues. CDR1 is SGDLS, CDR2 YYNGEE, per germline.

V is TRBV18 and J is TRBJ1-5; 9 nucleotides agree with TRBD1. CDR3 size: 18 residues. V gave up 3 bases and J gave up 6 bases; unmatched junction bases: 15. From germline, CDR1 is KGHSH and CDR2 LQKENI. CDR3 protein: CASSPTGTGLSFRQPQHF. CDR3 nucleotide sequence: TGTGCCAGCTCACCGACCGGGACAGGGCTTTCTTTCCGTCAGCCCCAGCATTTT.

This sequence joins TRBV4-1 and TRBJ2-1; D is perhaps TRBD2 (5 bases). Germline CDR1 is MGHRA and CDR2 is YSYEKL. The CDR3 sequence is 15 residues long. Trimming pared 5 bases from V and 4 bases from J, leaving 15 bases between. CDR3 bases: TGCGCCAGCAGCGCCGCAGAGGGAAGGTACAATGAGCAGTTCTTC. It yields the protein CASSAAEGRYNEQFF.